One sample yielded the 17 T cell receptor beta chains listed below, sequenced in a study of blood T cell repertoires in COVID-19. Clones were read by immunoSEQ multiplex PCR, and TCRdb kept only the in-frame ones, dropping some. The sample has about 39,000 clones; approximately 83% are singletons. Sequenced sample: peripheral blood. These TCRs come from a man aged 35 to 55 with active COVID-19.

This clone was recorded a few times. The chain uses TRBV10-3 and TRBJ2-2, with D tentatively TRBD2 (5 bases). Germline CDR1 is ENHRY and CDR2 is SYGVKD. The CDR3 contains 14 residues. V lost 5 bases and J lost 3, with 10 bases in between. The CDR3 is CAISPSSDTGELFF. The CDR3 DNA sequence: TGTGCCATCAGTCCTAGCTCAGACACCGGGGAGCTGTTTTTT.

The genes are TRBV24-1 and TRBJ1-5; TRBD1 matches 7 bases. Germline CDR1 is KGHDR and CDR2 is SFDVKD. The CDR3 runs to 16 residues. The V gene end was trimmed by 4 bases and the J gene end by 4 bases; junction bases not matched to a gene: 9. CDR3 sequence: CATSDPRTGTNQPQHF. The CDR3 nucleotides are TGTGCCACCAGTGACCCTAGGACAGGTACAAATCAGCCCCAGCATTTT.

The chain carries TRBV3-1 (or the pseudogene TRBV3-2) and TRBJ1-1; 8 bases are shared with TRBD1. Trimming removed 4 bases from V and 7 bases from J; junction bases left unmatched: 8. Germline CDR1 reads LGHDT; CDR2 reads YNNKEL (reference sequence). The CDR3 covers 14 residues. The CDR3 loop reads CASSRGQGPYEAFF. The CDR3 DNA reads as TGTGCCAGCAGCCGAGGACAGGGACCCTATGAAGCTTTCTTT.

V usage is TRBV19 and J usage is TRBJ2-7, with 9 nucleotides matching TRBD2. CDR3 length: 15 amino acids. The ends lost 3 bases at V and 0 bases at J; junction bases unmatched: 3. Looked up from germline, CDR1 is LNHDA and CDR2 is SQIVND (reference sequence). Written as DNA, the CDR3 is TGTGCCAGTAGTATCGATAGCGGGAGCTCCTACGAGCAGTACTTC. Translation gives CASSIDSGSSYEQYF.

This clone turned up a few times. The chain couples TRBV7-3 to TRBJ1-6; tentative D call: TRBD1 (6 bases). The germline CDR1 and CDR2 sequences are SGHTA and FQGTGA. This CDR3 is built from 15 residues. Trimming removed 1 base from V and 4 bases from J, with 8 bases in between. Here the CDR3 DNA reads TGTGCCAGCAGCTTAAGCGGACAGTATAATTCACCCCTCCACTTT. As protein: CASSLSGQYNSPLHF. Supplemented by reference TRBV7-3 and TRBJ1-6, the full variable domain reads GAGVSQTPSNKVTEKGKYVELRCDPISGHTALYWYRQSLGQGPEFLIYFQGTGAADDSGLPNDRFFAVRPEGSVSTLKIQRTERGDSAVYLCASSLSGQYNSPLHFGNGTRLTVT.

The rearrangement joins TRBV5-4 to TRBJ1-6, with D possibly matching TRBD1 (5 bases). V gave up 2 bases and J gave up 9 bases, with 9 bases separating them. The CDR3 length is 13 residues. CDR1 and CDR2 from the germline V gene are SGHNT and YYREEE (reference sequence). The CDR3 here is CASSFIGGSPLHF. The CDR3 DNA sequence: TGTGCCAGCAGCTTCATCGGGGGTTCACCCCTCCACTTT.

This chain joins TRBV5-1 and TRBJ1-2; 8 nucleotides match TRBD1. V shed 4 bases, J shed 6 bases, and the junction held 8 bases outside the gene matches. The CDR3 extends over 14 amino acids. Germline assignment: CDR1 SGHRS and CDR2 YFSETQ. CDR3 region: CASSTDRGVNGYTF. The CDR3 DNA follows: TGCGCCAGCAGCACTGACAGGGGCGTGAATGGCTACACCTTC.

The count of this clone is one. V gene TRBV19 combines with J gene TRBJ2-1, with TRBD2 matching 8 bases. This CDR3 contains 14 residues. Trimming at V came to 8 bases and at J to 7 bases, leaving 10 bases not matched to a gene. CDR1 is LNHDA, CDR2 SQIVND, per germline (reference sequence). CDR3 residues: CASGTGTRLNEQFF. CDR3 DNA sequence: TGTGCCAGTGGTACTGGGACTAGACTGAATGAGCAGTTCTTC.

The chain joins TRBV6-5 to TRBJ2-3; 13 bases are shared with TRBD2. This CDR3 is built from 16 residues. Germline V lookup: CDR1 MNHEY, CDR2 SVGAGI. V dropped 2 bases and J dropped 4; count of bases not matched to a gene: 3. CDR3 sequence reads: CASSYGTSGKADTQYF. CDR3 nucleotides: TGTGCCAGCAGTTACGGGACTAGCGGGAAAGCAGATACGCAGTATTTT.

The V call is TRBV2, the J call TRBJ2-2; 10 bases line up with TRBD2. Germline lookup yields CDR1 SNHLY and CDR2 FYNNEI. The CDR3 contains 15 residues. Trimming at V came to 4 bases and at J to 7 bases, leaving 6 bases not matched to a gene. The CDR3 bases are TGTGCCAGCAGTGTGTGGCTAGCGGGAGTCGGGGAGCTGTTTTTT. Residues: CASSVWLAGVGELFF. Variable domain in full (rest from reference TRBV2 and TRBJ2-2): EPEVTQTPSHQVTQMGQEVILRCVPISNHLYFYWYRQILGQKVEFLVSFYNNEISEKSEIFDDQFSVERPDGSNFTLKIRSTKLEDSAMYFCASSVWLAGVGELFFGEGSRLTVL.

J is TRBJ2-1 and V is TRBV5-1; TRBD2 agrees at 12 bases. The CDR3 contains 17 residues. Germline-derived CDR1 and CDR2 are SGHRS and YFSETQ. The J segment lost 6 bases and the V segment lost 0 bases, leaving 7 bases of the junction unmatched. CDR3 nucleotides: TGCGCCAGCAGCTTGGAACTAGCGGGAGGTTCTCGCAATGAGCAGTTCTTC. It encodes CASSLELAGGSRNEQFF.

The rearrangement links TRBV27 to TRBJ2-5; TRBD1 matches at 7 bases. The CDR3 sequence is 15 residues long. CDR1 and CDR2 from the germline V gene are MNHEY and SMNVEV (reference sequence). V lost 6 bases, J lost 1 base, and 8 bases stayed unmatched. The CDR3 is CASSLLGQVQETQYF. Written as DNA, the CDR3 is TGTGCCAGCAGCCTTCTTGGACAGGTCCAAGAGACCCAGTACTTC.

This clone was seen a handful of times. Germline is not matched at one junction end, which may reflect a read error. This chain uses TRBV7-7 with TRBJ1-6; 7 bases agree with TRBD1. Germline-derived CDR1 and CDR2 are SSHAT and FNYEAQ (reference sequence). This CDR3 contains 15 residues. CDR3 sequence reads: CASSHQGVRNSPLHF. CDR3 DNA: TGTGCTAGCAGCCACCAGGGGGTGAGGAATTCACCCCTCCACTTT.

The J gene is TRBJ2-7, the V gene TRBV18; TRBD1 is a possible D gene (5 bases). CDR3 length equals 17 residues. V dropped 1 base and J dropped 5 bases, with 21 bases sitting between them. The germline CDR1 and CDR2 sequences are KGHSH and LQKENI. CDR3 sequence: CASSPRGFYRIGNEQYF. CDR3 nucleotides: TGTGCCAGCTCACCACGCGGATTCTACAGGATAGGGAACGAGCAGTACTTC. Based on the CDR3 plus reference TRBV18 and TRBJ2-7, the full variable domain is NAGVMQNPRHLVRRRGQEARLRCSPMKGHSHVYWYRQLPEEGLKFMVYLQKENIIDESGMPKERFSAEFPKEGPSILRIQQVVRGDSAAYFCASSPRGFYRIGNEQYFGPGTRLTVT.

The CDR3 DNA sequence: TGTGCCATCAGTCCCGGGACTAGCAGTTCTAGCACAGATACGCAGTATTTT. Residues: CAISPGTSSSSTDTQYF. J is TRBJ2-3 and V is TRBV10-3, with 9 bases matching TRBD2. The trim removed 5 bases at V and 0 bases at J, leaving 9 bases unmatched. This CDR3 has 17 amino acids. Germline V gene sequence: CDR1 ENHRY, CDR2 SYGVKD.

The chain couples TRBV7-9 to TRBJ1-3; D not resolved. V was shortened by 6 bases and J by 0 bases, with 12 bases between the two germline ends. This CDR3 has 15 residues. Germline CDR1 and CDR2: SEHNR and FQNEAQ (reference sequence). In DNA form, the CDR3 reads TGTGCCAGCAGGGAGGTGCGGTTCTCTGGAAACACCATATATTTT. Translation: CASREVRFSGNTIYF.

This clone was counted once. The chain employs TRBV19 and TRBJ2-7, with D possibly matching TRBD1 (5 bases). Germline lookup yields CDR1 LNHDA and CDR2 SQIVND (reference sequence). This CDR3 contains 13 residues. V was pared by 2 bases and J by 1 base, with 6 bases between. CDR3 in amino acids: CASSIQGSYEQYF. The CDR3, as DNA: TGTGCCAGTAGTATACAGGGATCCTACGAGCAGTACTTC.